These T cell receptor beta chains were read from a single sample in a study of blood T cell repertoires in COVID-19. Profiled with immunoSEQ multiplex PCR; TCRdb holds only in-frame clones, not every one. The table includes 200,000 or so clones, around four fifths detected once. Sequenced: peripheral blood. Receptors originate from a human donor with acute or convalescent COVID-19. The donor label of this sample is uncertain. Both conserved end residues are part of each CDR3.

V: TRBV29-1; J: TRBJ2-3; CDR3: CSVGLKGGTDTQYF
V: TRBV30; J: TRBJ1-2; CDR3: CAWSVRAGLLEKGYTF
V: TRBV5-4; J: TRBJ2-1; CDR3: CASSLGGGMGYNEQFF
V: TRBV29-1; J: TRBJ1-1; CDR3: CSVGYRGEYTEAFF
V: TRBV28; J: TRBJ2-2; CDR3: CASSLPGAGPSGAGELFF
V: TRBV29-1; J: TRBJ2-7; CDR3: CSVARDRGQYEQYF
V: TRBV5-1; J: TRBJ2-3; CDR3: CASSSPGLAETDTQYF
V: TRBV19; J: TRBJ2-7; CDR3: CASKASGKKASYEQYF
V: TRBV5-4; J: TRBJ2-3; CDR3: CASSLGQGESDTQYF
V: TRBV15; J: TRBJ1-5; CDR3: CATSRDKEGNQPQHF
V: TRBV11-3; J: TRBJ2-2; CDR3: CASSIEGTSGTGELFF
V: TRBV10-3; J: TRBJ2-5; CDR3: CAISDRLAIQETQYF
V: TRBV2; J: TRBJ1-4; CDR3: CASRGTGATNEKLFF
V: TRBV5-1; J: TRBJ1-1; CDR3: CASSLQGSTEAFF
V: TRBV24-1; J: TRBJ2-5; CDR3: CATWGGSGGTQYF
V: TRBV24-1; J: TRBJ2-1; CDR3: CATSVGGSYNEQFF
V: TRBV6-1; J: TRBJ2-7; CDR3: CASSEAASSYEQYF
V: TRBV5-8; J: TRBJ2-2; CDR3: CASSLALQGAGELFF
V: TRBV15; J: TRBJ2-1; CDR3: CATSRDVDRRGNEQFF
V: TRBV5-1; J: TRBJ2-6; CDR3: CASSLLGAGGANVLTF
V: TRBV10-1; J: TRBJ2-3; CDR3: CASSLTGQDTQYF
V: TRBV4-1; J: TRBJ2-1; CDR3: CASSQSQVDEQFF
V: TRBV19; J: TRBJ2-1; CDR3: CASTKQGGSSYNEQFF
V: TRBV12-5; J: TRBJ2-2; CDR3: CASLAGGNTGELFF
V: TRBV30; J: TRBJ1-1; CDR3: CAWDRQGNTEAFF
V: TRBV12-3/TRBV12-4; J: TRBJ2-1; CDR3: CASSFIRGHEQFF
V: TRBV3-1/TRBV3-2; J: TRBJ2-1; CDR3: CASSPYGRAGREQFF
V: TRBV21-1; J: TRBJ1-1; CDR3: CASSLTGKVMNTEAFF
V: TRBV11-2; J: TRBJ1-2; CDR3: CASSLEGGEGYGYTF
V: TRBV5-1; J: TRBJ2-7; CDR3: CASSLEGTRPGYF
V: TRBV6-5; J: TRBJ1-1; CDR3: CAACRSDLNTEAFF
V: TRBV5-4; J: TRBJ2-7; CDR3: CASHAAGSHEQYF
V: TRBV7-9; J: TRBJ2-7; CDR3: CASSQTRARDSLYEQYF
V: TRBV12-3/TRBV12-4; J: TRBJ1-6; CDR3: CASSFPNSPLHF
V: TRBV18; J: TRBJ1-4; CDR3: CASSPTGAEKLFF
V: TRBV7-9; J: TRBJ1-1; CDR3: CASSPTLIGSEAFF
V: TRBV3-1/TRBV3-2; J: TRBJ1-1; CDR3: CASSQDMTGRNTEAFF
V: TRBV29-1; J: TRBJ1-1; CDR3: CSVDRAGTEAFF